These 7 T cell receptor beta chains originate from one sample sequenced in a study of blood T cells in healthy people across ages. A J-beta primer mix and a sample-barcoded 5' primer were used in a second PCR of roughly 7 to 12 cycles. One entry per CDR3 protein, called by TCRdb with MiXCR from the 5' RACE reads. The profile shows some 670,000 distinct CDR3 sequences, approximately 52% of them singletons. Sequencing was carried out using blood. The receptors shown here come from a woman of 80 years or more in good health.

The CDR3 sequence is CASSVGRGAEAQYF. Here the CDR3 DNA reads TGTGCCAGCAGCGTAGGAAGGGGGGCCGAGGCCCAGTACTTC. The chain is built from TRBV9 and TRBJ2-5; D might be TRBD1 or TRBD2, each matching 6 bases. This CDR3 has 14 residues. The V end lost 0 bases, the J end lost 9 bases, and 15 bases lay between the germline ends. Germline loops: CDR1 SGDLS, CDR2 YYNGEE.

To note about this clonotype: Given a much more abundant clone one base away, this may be a read error. The genes are TRBV5-1 and TRBJ2-7; 9 bases map to TRBD2. CDR1 and CDR2 from the germline V gene are SGHRS and YFSETQ. V was pared by 2 bases and J by 7 bases, with 13 bases of the junction left unmatched. This CDR3 comprises 16 residues. The CDR3 loop reads CASSFLAGSGYNEQYF. DNA of the CDR3: TGCGCCAGCAGCTTCCTAGCGGGATCAGGGTACAATGAGCAGTACTTC.

This clonotype was seen a few times. This rearrangement joins TRBV5-1 to TRBJ1-4; weak D call: TRBD1 (5 bases). This CDR3 contains 15 residues. V gave up 0 bases and J gave up 7 bases, with 13 bases separating them. Germline V gene data show CDR1 as SGHRS and CDR2 as YFSETQ. The CDR3 here is CASSLVGGLSEKLFF. CDR3 nucleotide sequence: TGCGCCAGCAGCTTGGTGGGGGGATTGAGTGAAAAACTGTTTTTT.

This clonotype was detected only once. For the CDR3, the DNA is TGTGCCAGCAGCACCTTCCTTACCCAGTACTTC. Residues: CASSTFLTQYF. The chain couples TRBV11-2 to TRBJ2-5, with D unclear. Germline CDR1 and CDR2: SGHAT and FQNNGV. Trimming left V 5 bases short and J 8 bases short, with 9 bases between. CDR3 length equals 11 residues.

The chain joins TRBV7-8 to TRBJ1-3, with D hard to call. V shed 6 bases and J shed 7 bases, with 22 bases lying between them. CDR1 is SGHVS and CDR2 is FQNEAQ in the germline V gene. The CDR3 consists of 16 residues. The CDR3 loop reads CASSSAGGAGRNTIYF. Here the CDR3 DNA reads TGTGCCAGCAGTTCCGCTGGCGGAGCAGGCCGGAACACCATATATTTT.

This clonotype was seen many times. The chain combines TRBV20-1 with TRBJ2-1; the D gene is possibly TRBD2 (5 bases). The V and J ends lost 5 bases and 0 bases respectively, with 14 bases between them. CDR1 is DFQATT, CDR2 SNEGSKA, per germline (reference sequence). The CDR3 consists of 15 residues. The CDR3 reads CSAVPAESSYNEQFF. In DNA, the CDR3 is TGCAGTGCTGTTCCAGCGGAAAGCTCCTACAATGAGCAGTTCTTC.

This clonotype appeared a few times. The V call is TRBV25-1, the J call TRBJ1-5, with 9 bases aligning to TRBD1. Germline V lookup: CDR1 MGHDK, CDR2 SYGVNS. The V gene end was trimmed by 6 bases and the J gene end by 3 bases; junction bases not matched to a gene: 3. CDR3 length equals 14 residues. The CDR3 coding sequence is TGTGCCAGCAGAGGACAGGGGTTCAATCAGCCCCAGCATTTT. The encoded protein is CASRGQGFNQPQHF.